This is a list of T cell receptor beta chains from one sample in a study of PD-L1 blockade in urothelial cancer. TCRdb keeps only in-frame clones here, not all; method: immunoSEQ multiplex PCR. The sample holds under 55,000 clones, approximately 84% seen once. The sample here was PBMCs, taken around atezolizumab (anti-PD-L1) treatment. The receptors were sampled from a man in his forties with urothelial cancer. The CDR3 runs from the conserved cysteine through the conserved F or W. The D gene is left open where the match is weak. The size entry is marked missing in some rows and otherwise reads once, few, many or a size class.

J gene: TRBJ2-1; clone size: NA; D gene: TRBD2; V gene: TRBV7-6; CDR3 DNA: TGTGCCAGCAGCCCTCTAGCGGGGGCGCCTAGGGAGCAGTTCTTC; CDR3 protein: CASSPLAGAPREQFF
J gene: TRBJ2-1; clone size: NA; D gene: TRBD2; V gene: TRBV2; CDR3 DNA: TGTGCCAGCAGGGTAAGCGCCGGGACTAGCGGTAATGAGCAGTTCTTC; CDR3 protein: CASRVSAGTSGNEQFF
J gene: TRBJ2-7; clone size: NA; D gene: TRBD2; V gene: TRBV6-1; CDR3 DNA: TGTGCCAGCAGCCGAAGCGGGAACTACGAGCAGTACTTC; CDR3 protein: CASSRSGNYEQYF
J gene: TRBJ1-5; clone size: NA; D gene: NA; V gene: TRBV6-1; CDR3 DNA: TGTGCCAGCAGTGAAGGTGACTCAAGGTATAGCAATCAGCCCCAGCATTTT; CDR3 protein: CASSEGDSRYSNQPQHF
J gene: TRBJ2-7; clone size: NA; D gene: NA; V gene: TRBV7-2; CDR3 DNA: TGTGCCAGCAGCTCCAGGGTGGGTCGGGACGAGCAGTACTTC; CDR3 protein: CASSSRVGRDEQYF
J gene: TRBJ1-5; clone size: NA; D gene: NA; V gene: TRBV10-3; CDR3 DNA: TGTGCCATCAAGGGGCAGAGAGACAATCAGCCCCAGCATTTT; CDR3 protein: CAIKGQRDNQPQHF
J gene: TRBJ2-2; clone size: once; D gene: TRBD2; V gene: TRBV7-9; CDR3 DNA: TGTGCCAGCACCCCCCAGCGGGGGGGGAGCGGGGAGCTGTTTTTT; CDR3 protein: CASTPQRGGSGELFF
J gene: TRBJ2-2; clone size: NA; D gene: TRBD2; V gene: TRBV11-3; CDR3 DNA: TGTGCCAGCAGCCCCCGGGAGGGGTACACCGGGGAGCTGTTTTTT; CDR3 protein: CASSPREGYTGELFF
J gene: TRBJ2-1; clone size: many; D gene: NA; V gene: TRBV30; CDR3 DNA: TGTGCCTGGACAGGACAGGGACTAAATGAGCAGTTCTTC; CDR3 protein: CAWTGQGLNEQFF
J gene: TRBJ1-1; clone size: NA; D gene: NA; V gene: TRBV7-9; CDR3 DNA: TGTGCCAGCAGCCTAACGGTCGGGAACACTGAAGCTTTCTTT; CDR3 protein: CASSLTVGNTEAFF